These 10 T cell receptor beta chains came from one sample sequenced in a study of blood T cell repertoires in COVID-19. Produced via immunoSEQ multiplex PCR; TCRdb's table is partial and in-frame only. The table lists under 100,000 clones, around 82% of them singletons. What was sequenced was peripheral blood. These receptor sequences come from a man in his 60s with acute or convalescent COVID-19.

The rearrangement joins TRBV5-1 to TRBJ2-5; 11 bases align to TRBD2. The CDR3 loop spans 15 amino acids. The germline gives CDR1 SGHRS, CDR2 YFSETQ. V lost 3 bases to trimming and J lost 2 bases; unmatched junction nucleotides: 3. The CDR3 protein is CASSWGTSGQETQYF. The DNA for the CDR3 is TGCGCCAGCAGCTGGGGGACTAGCGGTCAAGAGACCCAGTACTTC.

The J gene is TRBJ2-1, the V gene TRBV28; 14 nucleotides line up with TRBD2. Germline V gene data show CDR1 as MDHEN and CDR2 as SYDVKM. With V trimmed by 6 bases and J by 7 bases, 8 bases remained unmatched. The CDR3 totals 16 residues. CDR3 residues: CASSPGTSGSGNEQFF. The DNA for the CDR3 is TGTGCCAGCAGCCCTGGGACTAGCGGGAGTGGGAATGAGCAGTTCTTC.

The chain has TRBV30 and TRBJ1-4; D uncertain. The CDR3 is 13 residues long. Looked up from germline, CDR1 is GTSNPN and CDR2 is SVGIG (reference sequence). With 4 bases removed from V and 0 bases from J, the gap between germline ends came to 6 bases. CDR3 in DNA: TGTGCCTGGACCGCTACAACTAATGAAAAACTGTTTTTT. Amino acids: CAWTATTNEKLFF. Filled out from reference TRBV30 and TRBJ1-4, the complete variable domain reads SQTIHQWPATLVQPVGSPLSLECTVEGTSNPNLYWYRQAAGRGLQLLFYSVGIGQISSEVPQNLSASRPQDRQFILSSKKLLLSDSGFYLCAWTATTNEKLFFGSGTQLSVL.

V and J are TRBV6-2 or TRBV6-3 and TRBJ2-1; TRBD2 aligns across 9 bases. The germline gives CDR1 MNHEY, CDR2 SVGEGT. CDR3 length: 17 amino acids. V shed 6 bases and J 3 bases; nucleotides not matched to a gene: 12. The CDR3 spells CASSHTPPAGGYNEQFF. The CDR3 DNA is TGTGCCAGCAGCCATACCCCCCCAGCGGGGGGCTACAATGAGCAGTTCTTC.

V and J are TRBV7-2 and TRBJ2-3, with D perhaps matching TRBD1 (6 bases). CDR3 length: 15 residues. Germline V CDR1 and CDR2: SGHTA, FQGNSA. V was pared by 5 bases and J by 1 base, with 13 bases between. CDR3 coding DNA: TGTGCCAGCAGCCTCCTGGGGGCCCGCACAGATACGCAGTATTTT. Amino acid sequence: CASSLLGARTDTQYF.

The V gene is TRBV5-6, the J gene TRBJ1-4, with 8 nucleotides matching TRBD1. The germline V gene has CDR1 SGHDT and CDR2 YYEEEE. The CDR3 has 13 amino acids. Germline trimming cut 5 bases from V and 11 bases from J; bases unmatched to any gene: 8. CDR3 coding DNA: TGTGCCAGCAGGGACAGGGTTGAAAGGAAACTGTTTTTT. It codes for CASRDRVERKLFF.

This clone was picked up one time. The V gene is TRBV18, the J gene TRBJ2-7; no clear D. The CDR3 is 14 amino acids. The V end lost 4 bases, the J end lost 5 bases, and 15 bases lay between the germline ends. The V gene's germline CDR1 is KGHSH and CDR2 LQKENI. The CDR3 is CASSLSDLGDEQYF. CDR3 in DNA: TGTGCCAGCTCACTAAGTGACTTAGGCGACGAGCAGTACTTC. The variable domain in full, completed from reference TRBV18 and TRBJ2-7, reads NAGVMQNPRHLVRRRGQEARLRCSPMKGHSHVYWYRQLPEEGLKFMVYLQKENIIDESGMPKERFSAEFPKEGPSILRIQQVVRGDSAAYFCASSLSDLGDEQYFGPGTRLTVT.

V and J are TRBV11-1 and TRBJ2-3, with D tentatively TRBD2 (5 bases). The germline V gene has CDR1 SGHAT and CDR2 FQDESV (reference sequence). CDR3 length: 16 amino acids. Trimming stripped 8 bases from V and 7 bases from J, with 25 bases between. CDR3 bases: TGTGCCAGCCGGGGTACTGTGAGAATGGGAACAAATACGCAGTATTTT. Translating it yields CASRGTVRMGTNTQYF.

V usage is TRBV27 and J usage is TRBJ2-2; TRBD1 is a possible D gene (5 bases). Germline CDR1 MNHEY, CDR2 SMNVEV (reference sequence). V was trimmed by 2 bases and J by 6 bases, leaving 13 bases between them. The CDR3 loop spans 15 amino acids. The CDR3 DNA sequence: TGTGCCAGCAGTTTACGTTCTACAGGCGCCGGGGAGCTGTTTTTT. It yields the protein CASSLRSTGAGELFF.

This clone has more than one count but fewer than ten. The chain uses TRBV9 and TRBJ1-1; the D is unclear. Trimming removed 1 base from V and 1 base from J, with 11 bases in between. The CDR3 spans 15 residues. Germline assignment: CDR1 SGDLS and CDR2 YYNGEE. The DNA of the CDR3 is TGTGCCAGCAGCGTATCCCTACAGCAGAACACTGAAGCTTTCTTT. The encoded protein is CASSVSLQQNTEAFF.